These T cell receptor beta chains were read from a single sample in a study of cytomegalovirus exposure and HLA in healthy donors. The data were produced by immunoSEQ multiplex PCR, yet TCRdb's version contains in-frame clones alone and is incomplete. The data contain 200,000 to 250,000 clones, more than 60% of them seen just once; the ten biggest clones take up 1.5% to 2%. Material: PBMCs. The source is a woman in her 30s in good health and CMV-seronegative. Both conserved end residues are part of each CDR3. The D gene is left open where the match is weak. Clone size, where shown, is once, few, many, or a class for clones that have expanded.

D: -; V: TRBV4-2; size: -; J: TRBJ2-1; DNA: TGTGCCAGCAGCCAAGGGGGAGGGGGGAGGTATGAGCAGTTCTTC; CDR3: CASSQGGGGRYEQFF
D: -; V: TRBV29-1; size: -; J: TRBJ1-5; DNA: TGCAGCCTGCCCCTCTCCTCACAGAACGTAGAGCAGCCCCAGCATTTT; CDR3: CSLPLSSQNVEQPQHF
D: -; V: TRBV28; size: -; J: TRBJ2-3; DNA: TGTGCCAGCAGTATCCGGGAGCCAGATACGCAGTATTTT; CDR3: CASSIREPDTQYF
D: TRBD2; V: TRBV7-6; size: -; J: TRBJ2-2; DNA: TGTGCCAGCAGCCCAGGGACTAGCGGGGGGTACACCGGGGAGCTGTTTTTT; CDR3: CASSPGTSGGYTGELFF
D: -; V: TRBV30; size: few; J: TRBJ1-6; DNA: TGTGCCTGGATGGGGGACACAATATCACCCCTCCACTTT; CDR3: CAWMGDTISPLHF
D: -; V: TRBV7-9; size: -; J: TRBJ2-1; DNA: TGTGCCAGCAGCTTAATGGGGGCCGAAAATGAGCAGTTCTTC; CDR3: CASSLMGAENEQFF
D: -; V: TRBV7-7; size: -; J: TRBJ2-1; DNA: TGTGCTAGCAGCTCGGGCCCGGGGAATGAGCAGTTCTTC; CDR3: CASSSGPGNEQFF
D: -; V: TRBV19; size: -; J: TRBJ1-6; DNA: TGTGACAGTAGTATAGACCCAACTCCAGGGCGAAATTCACCCCTCCACTTT; CDR3: CDSSIDPTPGRNSPLHF
D: -; V: TRBV30; size: -; J: TRBJ2-7; DNA: TGTGCCTGGAGTGCGTACGGGACACCAACCTACGAGCAGTACTTC; CDR3: CAWSAYGTPTYEQYF
D: -; V: TRBV12-5; size: -; J: TRBJ1-1; DNA: TGTGCTAGTGGTTTGGTAGCGGGGATGCAGAACACTGAAGCTTTCTTT; CDR3: CASGLVAGMQNTEAFF
D: -; V: TRBV5-1; size: -; J: TRBJ1-1; DNA: TGCGCCAGCAGCTGGAGCCGGGGTGGTAACACTGAAGCTTTCTTT; CDR3: CASSWSRGGNTEAFF
D: -; V: TRBV6-5; size: -; J: TRBJ2-5; DNA: TGTGCCAGCAGTAATCCGGGGGGCGAGACCCAGTACTTC; CDR3: CASSNPGGETQYF
D: -; V: TRBV6-5; size: -; J: TRBJ2-2; DNA: TGTGCCAGCAGCAGCACCGGGGAGCTGTTTTTT; CDR3: CASSSTGELFF
D: TRBD1; V: TRBV4-1; size: few; J: TRBJ1-5; DNA: TGCGCCAGCAGCCAAAGAGGGACAGGCCCGTGGCCCCAGCATTTT; CDR3: CASSQRGTGPWPQHF
D: -; V: TRBV6-1; size: -; J: TRBJ2-1; DNA: TGTGCCAGCAGCCCTACCTACGGTTCCAATGAGCAGTTCTTC; CDR3: CASSPTYGSNEQFF
D: TRBD1; V: TRBV14; size: -; J: TRBJ1-1; DNA: TGTGCCAGCAGCCAAGATAGTTCGACAGGGACTGAAGCTTTCTTT; CDR3: CASSQDSSTGTEAFF
D: -; V: TRBV5-8; size: -; J: TRBJ1-2; DNA: TGTGCCAGCAGCCCCCTCTGGGAGACTAACTATGGCTACACCTTC; CDR3: CASSPLWETNYGYTF
D: -; V: TRBV5-4; size: -; J: TRBJ2-3; DNA: TGTGCCAGCAGGACTAATCCTAGCACAGATACGCAGTATTTT; CDR3: CASRTNPSTDTQYF
D: TRBD1; V: TRBV7-9; size: -; J: TRBJ2-1; DNA: TGTGCCAGCAGGTCGCCGGGACAGAGTAACAATGAGCAGTTCTTC; CDR3: CASRSPGQSNNEQFF
D: -; V: TRBV7-8; size: -; J: TRBJ2-2; DNA: TGTGCCAGCAGCTTACGGGGAGGTAGCGGTAACACCGGGGAGCTGTTTTTT; CDR3: CASSLRGGSGNTGELFF
D: TRBD1; V: TRBV7-9; size: -; J: TRBJ2-3; DNA: TGTGCCAGCAGCCAGACAGGGGGCCCCGGGACAGATACGCAGTATTTT; CDR3: CASSQTGGPGTDTQYF
D: TRBD2; V: TRBV9; size: -; J: TRBJ2-7; DNA: TGTGCCAGCAGCGTAGGGGCTAGCGGTTCCTACGAGCAGTACTTC; CDR3: CASSVGASGSYEQYF
D: -; V: TRBV6-6; size: -; J: TRBJ2-7; DNA: TGTGCCAGCAGTTACTTCGGTGGGGCTAGCTACGAGCAGTACTTC; CDR3: CASSYFGGASYEQYF
D: -; V: TRBV30; size: -; J: TRBJ1-2; DNA: TGTGCCTGGACCCTAGGAGACAGCTCAGACTATGGCTACACCTTC; CDR3: CAWTLGDSSDYGYTF
D: -; V: TRBV5-4; size: -; J: TRBJ2-1; DNA: TGTGCCAGCAGCCGGTCCAACAATGAGCAGTTCTTC; CDR3: CASSRSNNEQFF
D: TRBD2; V: TRBV5-4; size: few; J: TRBJ2-2; DNA: TGTGCCAGCAGCTTGGGACTAGCGGGGCGGAGGCGCGCCGGGGAGCTGTTTTTT; CDR3: CASSLGLAGRRRAGELFF
D: -; V: TRBV5-4; size: -; J: TRBJ1-3; DNA: TGTGCCAGCAGCTTGGCGGTCCCCATGGGCGGAAACACCATATATTTT; CDR3: CASSLAVPMGGNTIYF
D: TRBD2; V: TRBV2; size: few; J: TRBJ2-7; DNA: TGTGCCAGCAGTGAAGGTAGCGGGAGCTACGAGCAGTACTTC; CDR3: CASSEGSGSYEQYF
D: -; V: TRBV5-1; size: few; J: TRBJ1-1; DNA: TGCGCCAGCAGCCGTGTTATGAACACTGAAGCTTTCTTT; CDR3: CASSRVMNTEAFF
D: TRBD2; V: TRBV7-8; size: few; J: TRBJ2-7; DNA: TGTGCCAGCAGCTTTACTAGCGGGACCTACGAGCAGTACTTC; CDR3: CASSFTSGTYEQYF
D: TRBD1; V: TRBV7-2; size: -; J: TRBJ2-4; DNA: TGTGCCAGCAGCTTCCCAAGGACAGGGGGGGGAAACATTCAGTACTTC; CDR3: CASSFPRTGGGNIQYF
D: -; V: TRBV20-1; size: -; J: TRBJ2-7; DNA: TGCAGTGCTAGCGGACTCGGCGAGCAGTACTTC; CDR3: CSASGLGEQYF
D: -; V: TRBV18; size: -; J: TRBJ2-3; DNA: TGTGCCAGCGCCACAGGGCCCACAGATACGCAGTATTTT; CDR3: CASATGPTDTQYF
D: -; V: TRBV30; size: once; J: TRBJ1-5; DNA: TGTGCCTGGAGTGGCCCAGGGCGAAGTAATCAGCCCCAGCATTTT; CDR3: CAWSGPGRSNQPQHF
D: TRBD1; V: TRBV5-8; size: once; J: TRBJ1-5; DNA: TGTGCCAGCAGCTTCGCACAGGGGTCCCAGCCCCAGCATTTT; CDR3: CASSFAQGSQPQHF
D: -; V: TRBV19; size: -; J: TRBJ2-7; DNA: TGTGCCAGTTCATCCCCGGGACACACCTACGAGCAGTACTTC; CDR3: CASSSPGHTYEQYF
D: -; V: TRBV2; size: -; J: TRBJ1-5; DNA: TGTGCCAGCAGTTCTCACTCCGGGCAGCCCCAGCATTTT; CDR3: CASSSHSGQPQHF
D: -; V: TRBV15; size: once; J: TRBJ1-1; DNA: TGTGCCACCAGCAGAGATTACGGCCAGGTGAACACTGAAGCTTTCTTT; CDR3: CATSRDYGQVNTEAFF
D: -; V: TRBV7-9; size: -; J: TRBJ2-2; DNA: TGTGCCAGCAGCCAAGAGCCCCCCGGACAGTTAAACACCGGGGAGCTGTTTTTT; CDR3: CASSQEPPGQLNTGELFF
D: TRBD1; V: TRBV29-1; size: -; J: TRBJ1-1; DNA: TGCAGCGTTGGGGGGACAGGGGTCGCTGAAGCTTTCTTT; CDR3: CSVGGTGVAEAFF
D: -; V: TRBV6-5; size: -; J: TRBJ1-1; DNA: TGTGCCAGCAGCAGGACTGACCTGCACACTGAAGCTTTCTTT; CDR3: CASSRTDLHTEAFF
D: -; V: TRBV7-9; size: -; J: TRBJ2-7; DNA: TGTGCCAGCAGCTTAGCGGCAGGGGGGACGGGCGAGCAGTACTTC; CDR3: CASSLAAGGTGEQYF
D: -; V: TRBV9; size: -; J: TRBJ2-2; DNA: TGTGCCAGCAAGGAGGGGGCAGGCGCCGGGGAGCTGTTTTTT; CDR3: CASKEGAGAGELFF